This passage covers 32 T cell receptor beta chains from one sample sequenced in a study of technical replicates of blood from a handful of donors. Sequencing used immunoSEQ multiplex PCR; TCRdb keeps in-frame clones, though not all of them. The table lists about 73,000 clones, 85% to 95% of them singletons. Sequences were obtained from PBMCs. The receptors were sampled from a human donor in good health. Some clones in this sample may be carry-over from other donors' samples.

The rearrangement joins TRBV5-1 to TRBJ2-3; 8 bases are shared with TRBD2. This CDR3 is built from 14 residues. The ends lost 0 bases at V and 4 bases at J; junction bases unmatched: 1. The germline gives CDR1 SGHRS, CDR2 YFSETQ. This CDR3 is CASSLAGGPDTQYF. For the CDR3, the DNA is TGCGCCAGCAGCTTGGCGGGGGGGCCAGATACGCAGTATTTT.

J is TRBJ2-1 and V is TRBV5-1, with 8 bases aligning to TRBD2. Germline CDR1 reads SGHRS; CDR2 reads YFSETQ. The CDR3 is 17 amino acids. Trimming took 0 bases from V and 0 from J; bases not matched to a gene: 5. As DNA, the CDR3 is TGCGCCAGCAGCTTGGGTGGTAGCGGGAACTCCTACAATGAGCAGTTCTTC. Translated, it gives CASSLGGSGNSYNEQFF.

This chain links TRBV4-3 with TRBJ1-2; 12 bases match TRBD1. This CDR3 has 15 amino acids. Germline CDR1 reads LGHNA; CDR2 reads YSLEER. V was pared by 2 bases and J by 8 bases, with 6 bases of the junction left unmatched. CDR3 nucleotide sequence: TGCGCCAGCAGCCAACCCGGGGACAGGGGGCGAGGCTACACCTTC. As protein: CASSQPGDRGRGYTF.

This chain connects TRBV10-3 to TRBJ1-3, with 8 bases identical to TRBD1. The CDR3 sequence is 15 residues long. The trim removed 4 bases at V and 2 bases at J, leaving 4 bases unmatched. From germline, CDR1 is ENHRY and CDR2 SYGVKD. CDR3: CAISAPDRAGNTIYF. CDR3 in DNA: TGTGCCATCAGTGCCCCGGACAGGGCTGGAAACACCATATATTTT.

This chain connects TRBV2 to TRBJ1-5; perhaps TRBD1 as D (5 bases). This CDR3 is built from 15 residues. The V end lost 3 bases, the J end lost 2 bases, and 11 bases lay between the germline ends. Per the germline V gene, CDR1 is SNHLY and CDR2 is FYNNEI. The CDR3 spells CASSEGTIGNQPQHF. The DNA for the CDR3 is TGTGCCAGCAGTGAGGGGACTATAGGCAATCAGCCCCAGCATTTT.

The chain couples TRBV7-9 to TRBJ2-1; 10 bases map to TRBD2. Germline V gene lookup returns CDR1 SEHNR and CDR2 FQNEAQ (reference sequence). The length of the CDR3 is 16 residues. J gave up 4 bases and V 6 bases, and 9 bases lay outside the gene matches. DNA for the CDR3: TGTGCCAGCAGGGCATCCGGGACTAGCGCTTACAATGAGCAGTTCTTC. Protein: CASRASGTSAYNEQFF.

The rearrangement uses TRBV6-4 and TRBJ2-1; perhaps TRBD2 as D (6 bases). The CDR3 spans 15 residues. Trimming removed 5 bases from V and 0 bases from J, with 11 bases in between. Germline V gene sequence: CDR1 MRHNA, CDR2 SNTAGT. The CDR3 nucleotides are TGTGCCAGCAGTCCTGTAGCGGACTCCTACAATGAGCAGTTCTTC. Translation: CASSPVADSYNEQFF.

This rearrangement joins TRBV5-1 to TRBJ1-2; 9 nucleotides match TRBD1. The V and J ends lost 4 bases and 5 bases, in that order; junction bases with no gene match: 3. Germline loops: CDR1 SGHRS, CDR2 YFSETQ. The CDR3 consists of 13 residues. CDR3: CASSPGQGYGYTF. Written as DNA, the CDR3 is TGCGCCAGCAGCCCGGGACAGGGTTATGGCTACACCTTC.

The genes are TRBV7-2 and TRBJ1-3; 9 nucleotides align to TRBD1. CDR3 length: 17 amino acids. J was trimmed by 2 bases and V by 1 base; bases with no gene match: 6. CDR1 is SGHTA and CDR2 is FQGNSA in the germline V gene. DNA of the CDR3: TGTGCCAGCAGCTTAGTCTGGACAGGGGCTGCTGGAAACACCATATATTTT. It translates to CASSLVWTGAAGNTIYF.

The chain joins TRBV5-1 to TRBJ2-1; 10 bases match TRBD2. CDR3 length: 17 residues. From germline, CDR1 is SGHRS and CDR2 YFSETQ. V lost 0 bases and J lost 2; bases outside the gene matches: 5. CDR3: CASSLGGLAGAYNEQFF. CDR3 bases: TGCGCCAGCAGCTTGGGGGGCCTAGCGGGGGCCTACAATGAGCAGTTCTTC.

The gene calls are TRBV6-6 and TRBJ2-5; maybe TRBD1 (5 bases). The CDR3 totals 14 residues. V was clipped by 7 bases and J by 0 bases, with 12 bases between them. Germline V gene sequence: CDR1 MNHNY, CDR2 SVGAGI (reference sequence). The CDR3 loop reads CASIERTNQETQYF. In DNA form, the CDR3 reads TGTGCCAGCATCGAGAGGACAAACCAAGAGACCCAGTACTTC.

The chain combines TRBV30 with TRBJ1-1; the match to TRBD1 covers 7 bases. The CDR3 covers 15 residues. Germline assignment: CDR1 GTSNPN and CDR2 SVGIG (reference sequence). The junction had 10 bases not matched to a gene; V was cut back by 1 base and J by 5 bases. The CDR3 bases are TGTGCCTGGAGTGACGCCTACAGGGGAAAAACTGAAGCTTTCTTT. This translates into CAWSDAYRGKTEAFF. Complete variable domain (other parts from reference TRBV30 and TRBJ1-1): SQTIHQWPATLVQPVGSPLSLECTVEGTSNPNLYWYRQAAGRGLQLLFYSVGIGQISSEVPQNLSASRPQDRQFILSSKKLLLSDSGFYLCAWSDAYRGKTEAFFGQGTRLTVV.

V is TRBV29-1 and J is TRBJ2-1, with TRBD2 as a possible D gene (7 bases). CDR1 is SQVTM and CDR2 is ANQGSEA in the germline V gene. The ends were cut back, 4 bases at V and 6 bases at J, with 19 bases in the middle. This CDR3 spans 15 amino acids. The CDR3 nucleotides are TGCAGCGTTGGGGCGGAGTGGGGGGGCCTCAATGAGCAGTTCTTC. Translated, it gives CSVGAEWGGLNEQFF.

This chain joins TRBV10-3 and TRBJ1-6; 8 nucleotides match TRBD1. This CDR3 is 15 amino acids long. From germline, CDR1 is ENHRY and CDR2 SYGVKD. With 7 bases clipped from V and 4 bases from J, the junction kept 6 bases outside the gene matches. CDR3 nucleotide sequence: TGTGCCATCACCCGGGACAGGCTTTATAATTCACCCCTCCACTTT. Its protein is CAITRDRLYNSPLHF.

CDR3 sequence: CASSLEGTVLPEAFF. The CDR3 region has the DNA TGTGCCAGCAGCTTAGAGGGGACAGTTCTCCCTGAAGCTTTCTTT. The V call is TRBV7-7, the J call TRBJ1-1; 7 bases are shared with TRBD1. Germline V CDR1 and CDR2: SSHAT, FNYEAQ (reference sequence). This CDR3 contains 15 residues. The J segment lost 6 bases and the V segment lost 1 base, leaving 8 bases of the junction unmatched. Using reference TRBV7-7 and TRBJ1-1 for the parts outside the CDR3, the full variable domain is GAGVSQSPRYKVTKRGQDVTLRCDPISSHATLYWYQQALGQGPEFLTYFNYEAQPDKSGLPSDRFSAERPEGSISTLTIQRTEQRDSAMYRCASSLEGTVLPEAFFGQGTRLTVV.

This clone was counted between two and nine times. The rearrangement joins TRBV5-1 to TRBJ2-7; 7 bases map to TRBD2. Germline V gene sequence: CDR1 SGHRS, CDR2 YFSETQ. The CDR3 has 12 residues. Trimming took 3 bases from V and 5 from J; bases not matched to a gene: 2. CDR3 sequence (DNA): TGCGCCAGCAGCTCAACTAGCGACGAGCAGTACTTC. It is translated as CASSSTSDEQYF.

A few counts support this clone. This sequence joins TRBV6-4 and TRBJ2-1; a weak D match, TRBD1 (5 bases). In germline, CDR1 is MRHNA, CDR2 SNTAGT. Trimming removed 3 bases from V and 2 bases from J, with 11 bases in between. The CDR3 has 15 residues. In nucleotides, the CDR3 is TGTGCCAGCAGTGATTCAGGGCGGCCCTACAATGAGCAGTTCTTC. Translating it yields CASSDSGRPYNEQFF.

The rearrangement joins TRBV2 to TRBJ1-5, with D perhaps TRBD1 (6 bases). The V end lost 7 bases, the J end lost 6 bases, and 16 bases lay between the germline ends. Germline CDR1 reads SNHLY; CDR2 reads FYNNEI. The CDR3 runs 14 residues. For the CDR3, the DNA is TGTGCCAGCATGACAGGACAGACGGGTCAGCCCCAGCATTTT. It encodes CASMTGQTGQPQHF. The full variable domain, completed using reference TRBV2 and TRBJ1-5, is EPEVTQTPSHQVTQMGQEVILRCVPISNHLYFYWYRQILGQKVEFLVSFYNNEISEKSEIFDDQFSVERPDGSNFTLKIRSTKLEDSAMYFCASMTGQTGQPQHFGDGTRLSIL.

The chain carries TRBV6-6 and TRBJ1-2, with a possible D match to TRBD1 (5 bases). The CDR3 loop spans 15 amino acids. Deletions cut 0 bases from V and 0 bases from J, with 8 bases between. Germline V gene data show CDR1 as MNHNY and CDR2 as SVGAGI (reference sequence). Here the CDR3 reads CASSYSSRANYGYTF. CDR3 nucleotides: TGTGCCAGCAGTTACTCGAGCAGGGCTAACTATGGCTACACCTTC.

The V call is TRBV5-1, the J call TRBJ2-1; TRBD2 aligns across 10 bases. CDR3 length equals 19 residues. Germline V gene data show CDR1 as SGHRS and CDR2 as YFSETQ. The ends lost 4 bases at V and 7 bases at J; junction bases unmatched: 20. CDR3 residues: CASSIDRTSGLRGGNEQFF. CDR3 in DNA: TGCGCCAGCAGCATAGACCGGACTAGCGGACTTAGGGGGGGAAATGAGCAGTTCTTC.

CDR3 residues: CASTSRRAGGEKLFF. CDR3 sequence (DNA): TGTGCCAGTACCTCTCGGCGCGCGGGAGGGGAAAAACTGTTTTTT. The chain combines TRBV19 with TRBJ1-4; D not resolved. V lost 7 bases and J lost 8, with 20 bases in between. The CDR3 loop spans 15 amino acids. Germline V CDR1 and CDR2: LNHDA, SQIVND (reference sequence).

The J gene is TRBJ2-6, the V gene TRBV18; TRBD2 matches 10 bases. Germline lookup yields CDR1 KGHSH and CDR2 LQKENI. This CDR3 contains 18 residues. V lost 1 base to trimming and J lost 0 bases; unmatched junction nucleotides: 3. The CDR3 nucleotides read TGTGCCAGCTCACCACGACTAGCGGGTCTCTCTGGGGCCAACGTCCTGACTTTC. Its protein is CASSPRLAGLSGANVLTF.

V usage is TRBV7-9 and J usage is TRBJ2-7, with D possibly matching TRBD1 (5 bases). Trimming stripped 5 bases from V and 0 bases from J, with 14 bases between. The germline CDR1 and CDR2 sequences are SEHNR and FQNEAQ (reference sequence). The CDR3 runs to 15 residues. The CDR3 coding sequence is TGTGCCAGCAGCGGAGCACCGCAGGGCTCCTACGAGCAGTACTTC. This sequence encodes CASSGAPQGSYEQYF.

A single count supports this clone. The V call is TRBV5-1, the J call TRBJ2-4; possible D gene TRBD2, 6 bases. The V gene's germline CDR1 is SGHRS and CDR2 YFSETQ. The CDR3 has 14 amino acids. V gave up 4 bases and J gave up 5 bases, with 13 bases separating them. CDR3 in amino acids: CASSPSGGENIQYF. CDR3 DNA sequence: TGCGCCAGCAGCCCCTCCGGGGGAGAAAACATTCAGTACTTC.

The V call is TRBV6-6, the J call TRBJ2-5; 13 bases fit TRBD2. The CDR3 runs 14 residues. Per the germline V gene, CDR1 is MNHNY and CDR2 is SVGAGI (reference sequence). J gave up 1 base and V 9 bases, and 2 bases lay outside the gene matches. The CDR3 loop is CASGLAGAQETQYF. The CDR3 DNA follows: TGTGCCAGTGGACTAGCGGGGGCCCAAGAGACCCAGTACTTC.

V gene TRBV16 combines with J gene TRBJ2-7; 12 bases align to TRBD1. V shed 4 bases, J shed 5 bases, and the junction held 6 bases outside the gene matches. The CDR3 totals 15 residues. Germline V gives CDR1 KGHSY, CDR2 FQNENV. The CDR3 DNA is TGTGCCAGCAGCCCTTGGGACAGGGGGCGGCACGAGCAGTACTTC. It yields the protein CASSPWDRGRHEQYF.

This chain uses TRBV7-9 with TRBJ1-1; 9 nucleotides line up with TRBD1. V was pared by 5 bases and J by 4 bases, with 17 bases of the junction left unmatched. This CDR3 region has 18 residues. Germline V CDR1 and CDR2: SEHNR, FQNEAQ (reference sequence). The CDR3 sequence: CASSKGGFWTGVRTEAFF. In DNA form, the CDR3 reads TGTGCCAGCAGCAAGGGAGGATTCTGGACAGGGGTACGCACTGAAGCTTTCTTT.

V and J are TRBV19 and TRBJ2-7, with D possibly TRBD2 on 6 matching bases. The CDR3 spans 15 residues. The germline V and J ends were trimmed by 3 bases and 2 bases, with 14 bases remaining between them. CDR1 LNHDA and CDR2 SQIVND come from the germline V gene (reference sequence). Here the CDR3 reads CASSIEGGWTYEQYF. The CDR3 DNA is TGTGCCAGTAGTATCGAGGGAGGATGGACCTACGAGCAGTACTTC.

The V gene is TRBV15, the J gene TRBJ2-3, with a weak D call TRBD2 (6 bases). This CDR3 comprises 16 residues. Germline lookup yields CDR1 LNHNV and CDR2 YYDKDF (reference sequence). Trimming cost V 0 bases and J 0 bases, with 10 bases left between them. In nucleotides, the CDR3 is TGTGCCACCAGCAGAGACTTGGGACTTAGCACAGATACGCAGTATTTT. It yields the protein CATSRDLGLSTDTQYF.

The gene calls are TRBV7-2 and TRBJ2-1; 12 bases align to TRBD2. The CDR3 covers 18 residues. From germline, CDR1 is SGHTA and CDR2 FQGNSA. Trimming took 5 bases from V and 5 from J; bases not matched to a gene: 13. CDR3 amino acids: CASSPWTSGKVLNNEQFF. For the CDR3, the DNA is TGTGCCAGCAGCCCCTGGACTAGCGGGAAGGTTTTGAACAATGAGCAGTTCTTC.

This clone was observed a few times. CDR3 DNA: TGTGCCAGCAGTTTACGACAGGGGATCAACTATGGCTACACCTTC. Translated: CASSLRQGINYGYTF. V gene TRBV7-9 combines with J gene TRBJ1-2; 8 nucleotides line up with TRBD1. The J segment lost 2 bases and the V segment lost 6 bases, leaving 8 bases of the junction unmatched. The germline CDR1 and CDR2 sequences are SEHNR and FQNEAQ (reference sequence). This CDR3 is built from 15 residues.

In nucleotides, the CDR3 is TGTGCCAGCAGCCGCCGCCGGGGGGCGGGGAGCTCCTACGAGCAGTACTTC. Translating it yields CASSRRRGAGSSYEQYF. The V gene is TRBV7-2, the J gene TRBJ2-7, with D perhaps TRBD2 (7 bases). V dropped 5 bases and J dropped 0 bases, with 20 bases sitting between them. The CDR3 totals 17 residues. Germline lookup yields CDR1 SGHTA and CDR2 FQGNSA.